One sample yielded the 21 T cell receptor beta chains listed below, sequenced in a study of CD8+ T cells in alopecia areata. Isolated RNA was reverse transcribed into cDNA used as the sequencing template. The table came from immunoSEQ multiplex PCR; TCRdb's copy has only in-frame clones and leaves some out. This sample has some 150,000 clones, with 40% to 60% found just once. This material consisted of CD8+ T cells sorted from blood, taken at week 0. The receptors originated from a human donor with alopecia areata.

V and J are TRBV27 and TRBJ1-2, with a possible D match to TRBD1 (6 bases). The CDR3 is 15 residues long. Trimming cost V 5 bases and J 4 bases, with 17 bases left between them. CDR1 is MNHEY, CDR2 SMNVEV, per germline (reference sequence). CDR3 bases: TGTGCCAGCAGTCCGTACCCACAGGGCCTCTATGGCTACACCTTC. Translated: CASSPYPQGLYGYTF.

This clone showed up just once. No conserved phenylalanine or tryptophan is present at the end of the CDR3, so a read error is the likely explanation. Because the CDR3's place on the DNA is in doubt, the DNA is left out and the CDR3 is given as listed by TCRdb. This sequence joins TRBV1 and TRBJ1-2; TRBD1, as called in the table, went unchecked against the DNA. TRBV1 has pseudogene status. The CDR3 numbers 11 amino acids, ends counted. The CDR3 here is CTSSLGTGGKV.

The chain joins TRBV5-1 to TRBJ2-7, with D perhaps TRBD1 (5 bases). CDR3 length: 13 residues. Germline V CDR1 and CDR2: SGHRS, YFSETQ. Trimming left V 2 bases short and J 5 bases short, with 11 bases between. The CDR3 DNA reads as TGCGCCAGCAGCTTTCCAGGGTCGGACGAGCAGTACTTC. Its translation is CASSFPGSDEQYF.

The chain uses TRBV30 and TRBJ1-4; unclear D gene. With 3 bases removed from V and 0 bases from J, the gap between germline ends came to 8 bases. Per the germline V gene, CDR1 is GTSNPN and CDR2 is SVGIG (reference sequence). The length of the CDR3 is 14 residues. The CDR3 loop reads CAWSDYTTNEKLFF. The CDR3 bases are TGTGCCTGGAGCGATTATACAACTAATGAAAAACTGTTTTTT.

The chain uses TRBV30 and TRBJ1-1; D gene unclear. Germline assignment: CDR1 GTSNPN and CDR2 SVGIG (reference sequence). The CDR3 runs to 11 residues. V lost 4 bases and J lost 6, with 9 bases in between. CDR3 amino acids: CAWKAGAEAFF. CDR3 nucleotide sequence: TGTGCCTGGAAGGCTGGCGCTGAAGCTTTCTTT.

This clone turned up a few times. The V gene is TRBV4-3, the J gene TRBJ2-6; D call uncertain. Per germline, CDR1 LGHNA and CDR2 YSLEER. V was trimmed by 0 bases and J by 2 bases, leaving 11 bases between them. The CDR3 sequence is 17 residues long. This CDR3 reads CASSQDWPPTGANVLTF. CDR3 DNA: TGCGCCAGCAGCCAAGATTGGCCGCCGACTGGGGCCAACGTCCTGACTTTC.

A few counts support this clone. V is TRBV4-3 and J is TRBJ1-1; D ambiguous. The CDR3 totals 15 residues. Germline V gene sequence: CDR1 LGHNA, CDR2 YSLEER. Trimming removed 0 bases at V and 1 base at J, with 9 bases between. The CDR3 nucleotides read TGCGCCAGCAGCCAAGAATGGACCGCGAACACTGAAGCTTTCTTT. Translated: CASSQEWTANTEAFF.

This clone came up once. The CDR3 nucleotides read TGTGCCAGCAGTGAAATTTCAGCGGGGGGGCCCTACAATGAGCAGTTCTTC. It encodes CASSEISAGGPYNEQFF. V gene TRBV2 combines with J gene TRBJ2-1; TRBD2 aligns across 10 bases. After removal of 2 bases from V and 2 bases from J, the junction contained 6 bases not matched to a gene. The CDR3 runs to 17 residues. Germline CDR1 is SNHLY and CDR2 is FYNNEI.

The chain recombines TRBV5-6 with TRBJ2-5; TRBD1 might be the D (5 bases). The CDR3 runs 15 residues. Deletions cut 4 bases from V and 1 base from J, with 14 bases between. CDR1 is SGHDT, CDR2 YYEEEE, per germline. CDR3 in amino acids: CASSPPQATQETQYF. CDR3 coding DNA: TGTGCCAGCAGCCCACCACAGGCGACCCAAGAGACCCAGTACTTC.

The V and J genes are TRBV7-2 and TRBJ2-7; 7 bases line up with TRBD1. The junction had 3 bases not matched to a gene; V was cut back by 1 base and J by 9 bases. CDR3 length equals 12 residues. The germline V gene has CDR1 SGHTA and CDR2 FQGNSA. The CDR3 sequence is CASSLEGGPQYF. CDR3 in DNA: TGTGCCAGCAGCTTAGAAGGGGGCCCGCAGTACTTC.

The V and J genes are TRBV4-3 and TRBJ2-7, with D tentatively TRBD1 or TRBD2 (5 bases each). This CDR3 spans 16 amino acids. V gave up 1 base and J gave up 7 bases, with 20 bases separating them. In germline, CDR1 is LGHNA, CDR2 YSLEER. In nucleotides, the CDR3 is TGCGCCAGCAGCCAAGCGCTGGGACCGGGAATTAGGGAGCAGTACTTC. It is translated as CASSQALGPGIREQYF.

The J gene is TRBJ2-7, the V gene TRBV19, with D tentatively TRBD1 (6 bases). This CDR3 is 13 amino acids long. Germline V gene sequence: CDR1 LNHDA, CDR2 SQIVND (reference sequence). Between the trimmed V and J ends, which lost 5 bases and 3 bases, there was a span of 11 bases. CDR3 protein: CASSEGHLYEQYF. The CDR3 nucleotides read TGTGCCAGTAGTGAGGGACACCTCTACGAGCAGTACTTC.

The chain employs TRBV21-1 and TRBJ1-2. TRBV21-1 is a listed pseudogene. The CDR3 loop spans 17 amino acids. CDR3 residues: CASSKKDSPPLGYGYTF. The CDR3 region has the DNA TGTGCCAGCAGCAAAAAGGACTCGCCTCCCTTGGGGTATGGCTACACCTTC.

This clone turned up a few times. This chain connects TRBV18 to TRBJ1-1; no firm D call. V lost 6 bases and J lost 2, with 16 bases in between. CDR3 length: 15 amino acids. In germline, CDR1 is KGHSH, CDR2 LQKENI. The CDR3 DNA reads TGTGCCAGCTCTCCAACCGGAGACAAAAACACTGAAGCTTTCTTT. This translates into CASSPTGDKNTEAFF.

The chain recombines TRBV2 with TRBJ1-1; D is unclear. This CDR3 has 11 residues. Germline lookup yields CDR1 SNHLY and CDR2 FYNNEI. The germline V and J ends were trimmed by 3 bases and 4 bases, with 3 bases remaining between them. The CDR3 sequence: CASSDVTEAFF. The CDR3 nucleotides are TGTGCCAGCAGTGATGTCACTGAAGCTTTCTTT.

In its sample, this clone was seen a few times. The rearrangement joins TRBV19 to TRBJ2-6; D call uncertain. CDR1 and CDR2 from the germline V gene are LNHDA and SQIVND (reference sequence). CDR3 length equals 15 residues. V lost 7 bases, J lost 0 bases, and 10 bases lay in between. The CDR3 protein is CASMGISSGANVLTF. As DNA, the CDR3 is TGTGCCAGTATGGGGATTAGCTCTGGGGCCAACGTCCTGACTTTC.

This chain links TRBV29-1 with TRBJ1-5; D call uncertain. Between the trimmed V and J ends, which lost 6 bases and 7 bases, there was a span of 22 bases. Germline CDR1 is SQVTM and CDR2 is ANQGSEA. CDR3 size: 15 residues. CDR3 region: CSVNNDMPSGQPQHF. Here the CDR3 DNA reads TGCAGCGTAAACAACGACATGCCCAGCGGACAGCCCCAGCATTTT.

The gene calls are TRBV29-1 and TRBJ1-2, with a weak D call TRBD1 (6 bases). The V gene lost 3 bases and the J gene lost 4 bases, with 12 bases spanning the gap. The germline V gene encodes CDR1 SQVTM and CDR2 ANQGSEA. The CDR3 has 13 amino acids. DNA for the CDR3: TGCAGCGTTGAGGAAGGACAGAGCTATGGCTACACCTTC. It specifies CSVEEGQSYGYTF.

This chain uses TRBV4-3 with TRBJ2-5; 7 bases agree with TRBD1. Looked up from germline, CDR1 is LGHNA and CDR2 is YSLEER. The V segment lost 5 bases and the J segment 1 base; nucleotides outside the gene matches: 10. CDR3 length equals 16 residues. The DNA of the CDR3 is TGCGCCAGCAGCAGCTCCAGGGACAGCCGCCAAGAGACCCAGTACTTC. Its translation is CASSSSRDSRQETQYF.

The chain employs TRBV6-5 and TRBJ2-7; 7 bases map to TRBD1. The ends lost 6 bases at V and 6 bases at J; junction bases unmatched: 11. The germline CDR1 and CDR2 sequences are MNHEY and SVGAGI. CDR3 size: 14 residues. The CDR3 sequence: CASSRRQGPVEQYF. Written as DNA, the CDR3 is TGTGCCAGCAGCAGGAGACAGGGCCCTGTCGAGCAGTACTTC.

The CDR3 region has the DNA TGTGCCTGGAGTCATACAGGGGGCACTGAAGCTTTCTTT. This encodes CAWSHTGGTEAFF. This chain links TRBV30 with TRBJ1-1, with 8 bases that match TRBD1. The CDR3 spans 13 residues. Germline V gene sequence: CDR1 GTSNPN, CDR2 SVGIG (reference sequence). Trimming removed 2 bases from V and 4 bases from J; junction bases left unmatched: 3.